The sequence of this T cell receptor beta chain was determined in a study of neoadjuvant anti-PD-1 for oral cavity cancer. Whole-study results and caveats: Each response group had just a few patients in TCR analyses.

The patients had HPV-negative, locally advanced oral cavity squamous cell carcinoma. Regarding this clone: Its antigen is not identified.

Profiling relied on immunoSEQ multiplex PCR, and the TCRdb table lists in-frame clones only, not all of them. The sample holds more than 12,000 clones, about 70% seen once. This receptor was taken from a person aged 35-80 years with oral cavity squamous cell carcinoma. Sequencing was performed on PBMCs, taken before nivolumab (anti-PD-1) treatment.

Written as DNA, the CDR3 is TGTGCCAGCAGCCCGTTGGGGACATTCAACATTCAGTACTTC. This gives the protein CASSPLGTFNIQYF. The chain is built from TRBV9 and TRBJ2-4, with a possible D match to TRBD1 (6 bases). The germline gives CDR1 SGDLS, CDR2 YYNGEE. The CDR3 has 14 amino acids. V lost 4 bases to trimming and J lost 7 bases, with 15 bases between them.